This T cell receptor (beta chain) originates from a study of blood T cell repertoires in COVID-19. At the level of the study: Samples of COVID-19 (acute and convalescent) were obtained from the United States, Italy and Spain. The cDNA or gDNA used as material had been derived from T cells, B-cell-depleted T cells, or PBMCs.

Deletions cut 4 bases from V and 8 bases from J, with 9 bases between. The CDR3 contains 13 residues. Germline values: CDR1 MNHNY, CDR2 SVGAGI (reference sequence). Per the original methods: Researchers report that nucleated cell counts were estimated from reference gene primer amplification. Sequenced by immunoSEQ multiplex PCR; TCRdb stores in-frame clones only, minus some. V and J calls and clone size come straight from that table; D and trimming were deduced from the DNA. The sample has roughly 120,000 clones, nearly 90% seen once; the top ten hold 4% to 5%. The V call is TRBV6-6, the J call TRBJ1-6, with D hard to call. This clonotype originated in a human donor in a cohort sampled during active COVID-19. The sequenced sample was peripheral blood. The CDR3: CASSSAVDSPLHF. The CDR3 DNA is TGTGCCAGCAGTTCGGCGGTAGATTCACCCCTCCACTTT.